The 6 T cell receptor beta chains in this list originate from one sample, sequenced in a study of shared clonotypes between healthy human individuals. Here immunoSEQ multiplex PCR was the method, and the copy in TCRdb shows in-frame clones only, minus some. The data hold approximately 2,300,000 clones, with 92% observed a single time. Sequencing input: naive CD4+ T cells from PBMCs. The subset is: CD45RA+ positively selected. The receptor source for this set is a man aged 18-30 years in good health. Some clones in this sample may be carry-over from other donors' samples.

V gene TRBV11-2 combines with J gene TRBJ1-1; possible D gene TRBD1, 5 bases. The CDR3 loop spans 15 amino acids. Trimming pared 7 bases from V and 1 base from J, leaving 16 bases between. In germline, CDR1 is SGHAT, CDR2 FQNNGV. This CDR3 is CASIGGAGKNTEAFF. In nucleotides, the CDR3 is TGTGCCAGCATCGGAGGGGCGGGTAAGAACACTGAAGCTTTCTTT.

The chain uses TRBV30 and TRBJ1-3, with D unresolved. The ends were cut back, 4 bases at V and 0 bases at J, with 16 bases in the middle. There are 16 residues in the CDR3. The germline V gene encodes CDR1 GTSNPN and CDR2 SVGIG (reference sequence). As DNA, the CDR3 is TGTGCCTGGATGATCCCCCGACTGATCTCTGGAAACACCATATATTTT. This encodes CAWMIPRLISGNTIYF.

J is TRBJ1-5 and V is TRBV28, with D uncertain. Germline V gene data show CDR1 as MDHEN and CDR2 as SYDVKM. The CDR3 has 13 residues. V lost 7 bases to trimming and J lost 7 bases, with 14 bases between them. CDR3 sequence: CASTHDPFQPQHF. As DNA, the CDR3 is TGTGCCAGCACCCATGACCCTTTCCAGCCCCAGCATTTT.

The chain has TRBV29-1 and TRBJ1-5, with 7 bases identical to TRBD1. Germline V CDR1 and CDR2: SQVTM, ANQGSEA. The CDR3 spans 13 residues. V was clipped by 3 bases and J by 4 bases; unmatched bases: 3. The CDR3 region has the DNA TGCAGCGTTGAGCCAGGGGGAAATCAGCCCCAGCATTTT. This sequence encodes CSVEPGGNQPQHF.

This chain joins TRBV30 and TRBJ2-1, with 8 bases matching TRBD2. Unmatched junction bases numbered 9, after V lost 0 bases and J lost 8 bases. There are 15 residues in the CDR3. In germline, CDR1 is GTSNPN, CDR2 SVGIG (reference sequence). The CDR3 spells CAWSVRLAGGDEQFF. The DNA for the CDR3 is TGTGCCTGGAGTGTACGGCTAGCGGGCGGCGATGAGCAGTTCTTC.

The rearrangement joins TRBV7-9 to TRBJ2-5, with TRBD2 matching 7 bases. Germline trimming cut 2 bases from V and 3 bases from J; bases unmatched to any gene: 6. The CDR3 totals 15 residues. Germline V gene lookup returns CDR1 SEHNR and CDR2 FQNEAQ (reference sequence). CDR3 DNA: TGTGCCAGCAGCTTATCGGGCGGGAGAAAAGAGACCCAGTACTTC. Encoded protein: CASSLSGGRKETQYF.